The 11 T cell receptor beta chains below all came from one sample that was sequenced in a study of spatial heterogeneity in lung cancer. TCRdb called the 5' RACE reads again in MiXCR, with one record for every CDR3 protein. The sample comprises 28,000 or so distinct CDR3 sequences, around 13% of which are singletons, and 25% rests with the top ten. The time point is: sample taken at primary tumor resection. Frozen PBMC, nontumor lung or tumor provided whole RNA, which was sequenced unsorted. Sequencing used PBMCs, obtained at surgery. The receptors originated from a female donor with early-stage non-small cell lung cancer.

This clonotype was picked up a small number of times. The chain joins TRBV12-3 or TRBV12-4 to TRBJ1-6; D ambiguous. There are 15 residues in the CDR3. With 3 bases removed from V and 4 bases from J, the gap between germline ends came to 10 bases. The CDR3 is CASSFGIRYNSPLHF. Written as DNA, the CDR3 is TGTGCCAGCAGTTTTGGGATTCGTTATAATTCACCCCTCCACTTT.

The chain joins TRBV15 to TRBJ1-5, with D perhaps TRBD1 (6 bases). V lost 3 bases and J lost 4, with 16 bases in between. In germline, CDR1 is LNHNV, CDR2 YYDKDF (reference sequence). This CDR3 spans 16 amino acids. This CDR3 reads CATSRNREVGNQPQHF. The CDR3 DNA follows: TGTGCCACCAGCAGGAACAGGGAGGTTGGTAATCAGCCCCAGCATTTT.

V gene TRBV6-2 or TRBV6-3 combines with J gene TRBJ1-1; unclear D gene. CDR1 MNHEY and CDR2 SVGEGT come from the germline V gene. CDR3 length: 13 residues. Trimming stripped 8 bases from V and 5 bases from J, with 15 bases between. CDR3 loop: CASALRVVTEAFF. DNA for the CDR3: TGTGCCAGCGCTCTGCGGGTTGTGACTGAAGCTTTCTTT.

This clonotype has at least ten counts. V gene TRBV13 combines with J gene TRBJ2-7, with D possibly being TRBD1 or TRBD2 (7 bases each). The CDR3 covers 14 residues. The V and J ends lost 1 base and 3 bases respectively, with 10 bases between them. In germline, CDR1 is PRHDT, CDR2 FYEKMQ (reference sequence). The CDR3 protein is CASSLAGGGYEQYV. CDR3 sequence (DNA): TGTGCCAGCAGCTTAGCAGGGGGGGGCTACGAGCAGTACGTC.

This clonotype was seen ten or more times. The chain combines TRBV9 with TRBJ1-6, with D hard to call. CDR3 length: 14 residues. V was trimmed by 0 bases and J by 5 bases, leaving 6 bases between them. Germline V CDR1 and CDR2: SGDLS, YYNGEE. CDR3 sequence (DNA): TGTGCCAGCAGCGTAGAACAGAATAATTCACCCCTCCACTTT. Encoded protein: CASSVEQNNSPLHF.

Many counts were recorded for this clonotype. The CDR3 sequence is CASSYLRRGDEQYF. The CDR3 DNA reads TGTGCCAGCAGTTACTTGCGAAGGGGGGACGAGCAGTACTTC. The V and J genes are TRBV6-2 or TRBV6-3 and TRBJ2-7; tentatively, D is TRBD1 or TRBD2 (6 bases each). The germline V gene encodes CDR1 MNHEY and CDR2 SVGEGT. V lost 1 base to trimming and J lost 5 bases, with 12 bases between them. The CDR3 is 14 amino acids.

This clonotype was recorded at least ten times. The V call is TRBV25-1, the J call TRBJ2-7, with D hard to call. V lost 3 bases and J 7 bases, leaving 19 bases between the germline ends. The CDR3 has 15 residues. CDR1 is MGHDK, CDR2 SYGVNS, per germline. The CDR3 coding sequence is TGTGCCAGCAGTGACTACCTTACCGCTCTTCCTGAGCAGTACTTC. Protein: CASSDYLTALPEQYF.

The chain recombines TRBV20-1 with TRBJ2-7; the D call may be TRBD1 or TRBD2 (5 bases each). CDR3 length: 13 amino acids. Trimming pared 7 bases from V and 6 bases from J, leaving 19 bases between. The germline V gene has CDR1 DFQATT and CDR2 SNEGSKA (reference sequence). The CDR3 sequence: CSVKGTGVSEQYF. The CDR3 DNA sequence: TGCAGTGTAAAGGGGACGGGCGTTTCCGAGCAGTACTTC.

There are many counts of this clonotype. The chain has TRBV7-3 and TRBJ2-7; D may be TRBD1 (6 bases). The CDR3 totals 12 residues. The V end was cut by 2 bases, the J end by 6 bases, with 8 bases between. Germline V gene data show CDR1 as SGHTA and CDR2 as FQGTGA. The CDR3 region has the DNA TGTGCCAGCAGCTTAGAAGGGGGCGAGCAGTACTTC. Its protein product is CASSLEGGEQYF.

This clonotype has a count of ten or more. The rearrangement joins TRBV28 to TRBJ1-6; D is undetermined. The germline V and J ends were trimmed by 3 bases and 7 bases, with 10 bases remaining between them. In germline, CDR1 is MDHEN, CDR2 SYDVKM. CDR3 length: 14 residues. The CDR3 reads CASSFRVANSPLHF. CDR3 coding DNA: TGTGCCAGCAGTTTTAGGGTGGCGAATTCACCCCTCCACTTT.

At least ten counts were recorded for this clonotype. The chain carries TRBV12-3 or TRBV12-4 and TRBJ1-1; the D is unclear. CDR3 length equals 14 residues. V gave up 3 bases and J gave up 8 bases, with 16 bases separating them. CDR3 region: CASSFRAEVPEAFF. CDR3 bases: TGTGCCAGCAGTTTCCGGGCCGAGGTTCCGGAAGCTTTCTTT.